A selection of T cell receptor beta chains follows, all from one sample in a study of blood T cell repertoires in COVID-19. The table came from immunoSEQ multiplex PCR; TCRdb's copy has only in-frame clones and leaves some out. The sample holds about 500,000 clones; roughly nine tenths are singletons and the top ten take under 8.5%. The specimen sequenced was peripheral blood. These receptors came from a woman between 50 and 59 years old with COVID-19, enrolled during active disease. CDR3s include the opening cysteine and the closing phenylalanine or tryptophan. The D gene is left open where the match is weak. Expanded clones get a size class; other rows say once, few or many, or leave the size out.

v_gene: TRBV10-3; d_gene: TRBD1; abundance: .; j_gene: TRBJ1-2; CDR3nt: TGTGCCATCACGACAGGGGTGTTGGATGGCTACACCTTC; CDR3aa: CAITTGVLDGYTF
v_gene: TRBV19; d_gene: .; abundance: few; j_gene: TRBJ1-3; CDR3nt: TGTGCCAGCCGCTACCGGGGAGTGGACGGAAACACCATATATTTT; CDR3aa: CASRYRGVDGNTIYF
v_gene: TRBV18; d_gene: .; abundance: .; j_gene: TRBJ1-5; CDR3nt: TGTGCCAGCTCACCTTCTCTAGGTGGTCAGCCCCAGCATTTT; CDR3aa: CASSPSLGGQPQHF
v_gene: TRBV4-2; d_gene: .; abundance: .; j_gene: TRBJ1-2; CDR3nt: TGTGCCAGCAGCCAAGATCCGGGGTATGGCTACACCTTC; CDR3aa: CASSQDPGYGYTF
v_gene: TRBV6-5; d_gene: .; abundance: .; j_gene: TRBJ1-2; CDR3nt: TGTGCCAGCAGCAGAACAGGGAGTCACTATGGCTACACCTTC; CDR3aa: CASSRTGSHYGYTF
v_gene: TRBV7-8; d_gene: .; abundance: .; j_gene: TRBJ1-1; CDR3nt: TGTGCCAGCAGCCTACTGGTTCGAAACACTGAAGCTTTCTTT; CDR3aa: CASSLLVRNTEAFF
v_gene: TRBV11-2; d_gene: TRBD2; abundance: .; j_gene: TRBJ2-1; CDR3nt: TGTGCCAGCACCCGCCCCAGCGGGGGAGGAAAGGGGTTCTTC; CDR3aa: CASTRPSGGGKGFF
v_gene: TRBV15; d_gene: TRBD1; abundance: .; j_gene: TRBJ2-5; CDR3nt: TGTGCCACCAGCAGAGACAAAGGGGGCCGGGAGACCCAGTACTTC; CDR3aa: CATSRDKGGRETQYF
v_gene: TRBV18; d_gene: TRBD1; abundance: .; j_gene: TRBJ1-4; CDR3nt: TGTGCCAGCTCACCGGGACAGGGGACGACTGAAAAACTGTTTTTT; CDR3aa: CASSPGQGTTEKLFF
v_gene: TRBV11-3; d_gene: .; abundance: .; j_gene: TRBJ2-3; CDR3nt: TGTGCCAGCAGCTTGGGGGGACTGGCGGGTACGCAGTATTTT; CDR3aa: CASSLGGLAGTQYF
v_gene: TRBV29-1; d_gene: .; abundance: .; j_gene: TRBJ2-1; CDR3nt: TGCAGCGTTTGGCGCTCAGGTGAGCAGTTCTTC; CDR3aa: CSVWRSGEQFF
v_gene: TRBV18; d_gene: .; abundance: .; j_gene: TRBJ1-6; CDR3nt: TGTGCCAGCTCACCGGGTCCGAGGGGGAATTCACCCCTCCACTTT; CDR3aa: CASSPGPRGNSPLHF
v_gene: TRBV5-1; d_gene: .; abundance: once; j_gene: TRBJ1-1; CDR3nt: TGCGCCAGCAGCTCCCAGGGCCCCGCTGAAGCTTTCTTT; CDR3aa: CASSSQGPAEAFF
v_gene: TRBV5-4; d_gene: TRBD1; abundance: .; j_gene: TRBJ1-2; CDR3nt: TGTGCCAGCAGCTCCCGGGACAGGGGTTATGGCTACACCTTC; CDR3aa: CASSSRDRGYGYTF
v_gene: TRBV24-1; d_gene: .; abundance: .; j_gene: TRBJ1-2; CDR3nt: TGTGCCACCAGTGATTTAGGGGTCACGTATGGCTACACCTTC; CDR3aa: CATSDLGVTYGYTF
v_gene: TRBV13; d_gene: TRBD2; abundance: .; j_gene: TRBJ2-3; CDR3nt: TGTGCCAGCAGCCCCGAGGTAGCGGGGGGTCCTAGCACAGATACGCAGTATTTT; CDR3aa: CASSPEVAGGPSTDTQYF
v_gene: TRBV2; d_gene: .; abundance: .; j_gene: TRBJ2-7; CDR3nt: TGTGCCAGCAGTGAATTTGGGGGAGGCGAGCAGTACTTC; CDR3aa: CASSEFGGGEQYF
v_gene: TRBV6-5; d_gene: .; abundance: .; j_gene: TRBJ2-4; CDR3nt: TGTGCCAGCAGTTACTCGAGTACAGGCCTCAAGTACTTC; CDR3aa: CASSYSSTGLKYF
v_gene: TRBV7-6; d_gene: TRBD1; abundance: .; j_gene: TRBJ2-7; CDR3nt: TGTGCCAGCAGCTTAGCCGGGACAGGGGATGGCTACGAGCAGTACTTC; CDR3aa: CASSLAGTGDGYEQYF
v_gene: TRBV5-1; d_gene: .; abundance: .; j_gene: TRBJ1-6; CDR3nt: TGCGCCAGCAGCTTGGGGCGGGGTAATTCACCCCTCCACTTT; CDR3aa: CASSLGRGNSPLHF
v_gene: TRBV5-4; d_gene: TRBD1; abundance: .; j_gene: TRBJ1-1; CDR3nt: TGTGCCAGCAGCTCGGAAGGGGCAGGGGGCGCACTGGCCGAAGCTTTCTTT; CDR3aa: CASSSEGAGGALAEAFF
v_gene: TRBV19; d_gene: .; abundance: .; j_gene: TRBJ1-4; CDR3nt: TGTGCCAGTAGTCAGGGTAGAAGAGAAAAACTGTTTTTT; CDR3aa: CASSQGRREKLFF
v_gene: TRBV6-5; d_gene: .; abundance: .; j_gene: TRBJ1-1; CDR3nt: TGTGCCAGCAGCCAGACAGCCCCTGGGACTGAAGCTTTCTTT; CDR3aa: CASSQTAPGTEAFF
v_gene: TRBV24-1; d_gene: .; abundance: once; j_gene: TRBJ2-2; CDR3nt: TGTGCCACCAGTGATTCTCTGAACACCGGGGAGCTGTTTTTT; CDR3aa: CATSDSLNTGELFF
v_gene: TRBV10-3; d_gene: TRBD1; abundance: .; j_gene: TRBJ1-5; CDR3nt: TGTGCCAGCTTACAGGGGGCAGGACAGCCCCAGCATTTT; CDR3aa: CASLQGAGQPQHF
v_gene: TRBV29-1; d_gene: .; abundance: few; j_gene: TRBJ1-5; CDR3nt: TGCAGCGTCTCTAATGACAGGCTACTCAATCAGCCCCAGCATTTT; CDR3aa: CSVSNDRLLNQPQHF
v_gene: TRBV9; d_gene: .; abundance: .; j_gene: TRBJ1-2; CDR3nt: TGTGCCAGCAGCCCAACCCCCGGTAACTATGGCTACACCTTC; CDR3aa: CASSPTPGNYGYTF
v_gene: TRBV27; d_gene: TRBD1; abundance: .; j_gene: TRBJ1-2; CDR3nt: TGTGCCAGCAGTTTGGCCGGGACAGGGTGGGGCTATACCTTC; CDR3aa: CASSLAGTGWGYTF